This entry features one T cell receptor beta chain sequence. The antigen remains unidentified. This entry belongs to a study of T cells expressing NK-cell markers. Study outcomes and limitations: Among several donors, these clonotypes also ranked first in the CD3+CD56-NKG2C+ fraction.

The authors made TCR beta cDNA libraries by 5'RACE template switching. This switching added a universal primer site and UMIs. With the 5' RACE reads reprocessed, TCRdb shows one record per CDR3 protein and no DNA. This listing includes around 280,000 distinct CDR3 sequences. Germline CDR1 and CDR2: DFQATT and SNEGSKA (reference sequence). CDR3 length equals 13 residues. The rearrangement uses TRBV20-1 and TRBJ1-5; the D call from TCRdb, TRBD1, cannot be confirmed without DNA. Sequenced sample: blood T cells: a sorted CD56 or NKG2C T cell subset, CD4+ or CD8+ T cells, or bulk PBMC T cells (not recorded which). The clonotype originates from a man between 18 and 35 years old in good health. CDR3 sequence: CSASQGLGQPQHF.